The clone carrying this TCR beta chain was detected a few times. This sample is part of a study of blood T cell repertoires in COVID-19. The overall study: Acute and convalescent COVID-19 samples came from the United States, Italy and Spain. The cDNA or gDNA used as material had been derived from T cells, B-cell-depleted T cells, or PBMCs.

In the authors' workflow: Amplification of reference gene primers was used by the study to estimate nucleated cell counts. Here immunoSEQ multiplex PCR was the method, and the copy in TCRdb shows in-frame clones only, minus some. V, J and clone size are taken as reported in that table, and D and trimming were inferred from the DNA itself. Of 150,000 to 180,000 clones in the sample, around 90% were seen once. What was sequenced was peripheral blood. This TCR was sampled from a man aged 45-60 years with acute or convalescent COVID-19.

The CDR3 DNA sequence: TGTGCCAGTAGTGCGGGACGGATAAACTATGGCTACACCTTC. Protein: CASSAGRINYGYTF. The V call is TRBV19, the J call TRBJ1-2; a weak D match, TRBD1 (5 bases). Trimming pared 5 bases from V and 2 bases from J, leaving 12 bases between. This CDR3 region has 14 residues. Germline V gene lookup returns CDR1 LNHDA and CDR2 SQIVND (reference sequence).